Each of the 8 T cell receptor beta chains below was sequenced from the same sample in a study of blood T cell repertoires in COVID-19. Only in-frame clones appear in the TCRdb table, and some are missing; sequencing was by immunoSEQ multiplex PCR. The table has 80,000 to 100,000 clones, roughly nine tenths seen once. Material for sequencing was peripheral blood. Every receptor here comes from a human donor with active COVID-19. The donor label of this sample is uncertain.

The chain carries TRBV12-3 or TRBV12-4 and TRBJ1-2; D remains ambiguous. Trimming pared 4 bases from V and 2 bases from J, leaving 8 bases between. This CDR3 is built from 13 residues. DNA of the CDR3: TGTGCCAGCAGTTCCCCACTAAACTATGGCTACACCTTC. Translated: CASSSPLNYGYTF.

The CDR3 is CASSSREGGQPQHF. In DNA form, the CDR3 reads TGTGCCAGTAGTTCCAGAGAGGGGGGGCAGCCCCAGCATTTT. The chain joins TRBV19 to TRBJ1-5; possibly TRBD1 for D (6 bases). Trimming pared 5 bases from V and 7 bases from J, leaving 15 bases between. CDR3 length: 14 amino acids. Germline lookup yields CDR1 LNHDA and CDR2 SQIVND (reference sequence).

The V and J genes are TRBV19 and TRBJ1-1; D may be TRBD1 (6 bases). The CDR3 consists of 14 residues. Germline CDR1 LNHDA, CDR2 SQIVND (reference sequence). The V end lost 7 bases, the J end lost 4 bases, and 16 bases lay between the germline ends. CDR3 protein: CASIQTGRRTEAFF. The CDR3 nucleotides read TGTGCCAGTATCCAGACAGGAAGACGCACTGAAGCTTTCTTT.

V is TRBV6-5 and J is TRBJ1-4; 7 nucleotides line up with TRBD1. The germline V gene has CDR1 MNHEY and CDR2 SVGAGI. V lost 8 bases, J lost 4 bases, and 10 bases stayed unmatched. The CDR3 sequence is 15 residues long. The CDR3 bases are TGTGCCAGCGCGAACAGGGGCGACTTTAATGAAAAACTGTTTTTT. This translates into CASANRGDFNEKLFF.

The CDR3 region is CASTTGTGFFNEQFF. The CDR3 DNA sequence: TGTGCCAGCACAACCGGGACAGGGTTTTTCAATGAGCAGTTCTTC. The V gene is TRBV25-1, the J gene TRBJ2-1; 9 bases match TRBD1. V lost 7 bases, J lost 6 bases, and 10 bases stayed unmatched. The CDR3 has 15 residues. CDR1 MGHDK and CDR2 SYGVNS come from the germline V gene.

CDR3 loop: CASATGPTYEQYF. Here the CDR3 DNA reads TGTGCCAGCGCGACAGGGCCGACCTACGAGCAGTACTTC. The chain uses TRBV19 and TRBJ2-7; 7 bases agree with TRBD1. This CDR3 has 13 amino acids. V shed 9 bases, J shed 2 bases, and the junction held 7 bases outside the gene matches. The germline CDR1 and CDR2 sequences are LNHDA and SQIVND (reference sequence).

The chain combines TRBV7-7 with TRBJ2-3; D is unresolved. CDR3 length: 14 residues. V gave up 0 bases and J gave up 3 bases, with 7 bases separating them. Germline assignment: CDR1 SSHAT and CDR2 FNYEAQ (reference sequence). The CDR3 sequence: CASSLAPGTDTQYF. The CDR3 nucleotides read TGTGCCAGCAGCTTAGCTCCAGGTACAGATACGCAGTATTTT.

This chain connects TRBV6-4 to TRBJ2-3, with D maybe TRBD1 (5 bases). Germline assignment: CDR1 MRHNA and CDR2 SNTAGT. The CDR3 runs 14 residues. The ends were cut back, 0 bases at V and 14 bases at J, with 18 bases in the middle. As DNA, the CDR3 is TGTGCCAGCAGTGACTCTGGGCTTGGACACAATCGGTATTTT. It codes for CASSDSGLGHNRYF.